Listed below are T cell receptor beta chains from one sample, sequenced in a study of T-cell memory formation after mild COVID-19. MiXCR, applied by TCRdb to the 5' RACE reads, yields one record per CDR3 protein. This table has roughly 250,000 distinct CDR3 sequences, about 15% appearing once. Sequenced: PBMCs or a T cell subset sorted from them (not recorded which). The receptors come from a young man who had mild COVID-19 (a few samples of this study predate the infection). Cell type and time point are not known. Each CDR3 is given with its conserved first and last residue. A D gene is named only where the DNA matches it firmly. Size is omitted from some rows. Given values are once, few, many or a class for expanded clones.

many	TRBJ2-7	TRBV5-1	-	TGCGCCAGCAGACCCGGAACAGGGCCCGGATACGAGCAGTACTTC	CASRPGTGPGYEQYF
-	TRBJ1-1	TRBV9	-	TGTGCCAGCAGCGTAGTAGATTGGTCCACGACTGAAGCTTTCTTT	CASSVVDWSTTEAFF
-	TRBJ2-7	TRBV12-3/TRBV12-4	TRBD2	TGTGCCAGCAGTCCGAGCGGGGGGCTCTCCTACGAGCAGTACTTC	CASSPSGGLSYEQYF
-	TRBJ1-3	TRBV18	-	TGTGCCAGCTCACCACCGAAGCACGGGGCATCTGGAAACACCATATATTTT	CASSPPKHGASGNTIYF
-	TRBJ1-2	TRBV20-1	TRBD1	TGCAGTGCCGCGGCTGGGACAGCCGAGGGATACACCTTC	CSAAAGTAEGYTF
-	TRBJ2-7	TRBV6-5	TRBD1	TGTGCCAGCTCCGGGACAGTTCCTTACGAGCAGTACTTC	CASSGTVPYEQYF
few	TRBJ2-1	TRBV2	TRBD1	TGTGCCAGCAGTGAGAGAACCTCCGGGACAGGGTTCTACAATGAGCAGTTCTTC	CASSERTSGTGFYNEQFF
-	TRBJ1-4	TRBV20-1	TRBD1	TGCAGTGCTCTCGGGACAGGGATGAATGAAAAACTGTTTTTT	CSALGTGMNEKLFF
few	TRBJ1-2	TRBV6-1	TRBD1	TGTGCCAGCGGTTACGGGACAGGAGGTTATGGCTACACCTTC	CASGYGTGGYGYTF
-	TRBJ2-1	TRBV5-4	TRBD1	TGTGCCAGCAGCCCCGACAGGGGGGGGTACAATGAGCAGTTCTTC	CASSPDRGGYNEQFF
-	TRBJ1-2	TRBV12-3/TRBV12-4	TRBD1	TGTGCCAGCAGGCCGGGACAGGGATCGGGCTACACCTTC	CASRPGQGSGYTF
many	TRBJ1-1	TRBV9	TRBD1	TGTGCCAGCAGCGTAGAGGACAGGGGGTGGGACACTGAAGCTTTCTTT	CASSVEDRGWDTEAFF
-	TRBJ2-5	TRBV5-1	TRBD2	TGCGCCAGCAGCCTCGGGCGGGGGGGAGAGACCCAGTACTTC	CASSLGRGGETQYF
-	TRBJ2-3	TRBV5-1	-	TGCGCCAGCGCTTTACTACCACAGGAGATTGCGCAGTATTTT	CASALLPQEIAQYF
few	TRBJ2-5	TRBV5-6	TRBD1	TGTGCCAGCAGCTACAGGGGGAGAGAAGAGACCCAGTACTTC	CASSYRGREETQYF
-	TRBJ2-5	TRBV11-2	-	TGTGCCAGCAGCTTAGGGTTCCCGAGAGGGGAGACCCAGTACTTC	CASSLGFPRGETQYF
few	TRBJ2-2	TRBV18	-	TGTGCCAACGACTTGGGGGAGAAAAACACCGGGGAGCTGTTTTTT	CANDLGEKNTGELFF
few	TRBJ1-2	TRBV6-6	TRBD1	TGTGCCAGCAGTCTCCGGGACAGGGTGTTCGGCTACACCTTC	CASSLRDRVFGYTF
many	TRBJ2-3	TRBV20-1	-	TGCAGTGCTAGAGGACAGAGCACAGATACGCAGTATTTT	CSARGQSTDTQYF
-	TRBJ2-3	TRBV7-2	-	TGTGCCAGCAGCTTAGGGCTAGCAGCAACCTTGGGAGATACGCAGTATTTT	CASSLGLAATLGDTQYF
-	TRBJ1-5	TRBV24-1	-	TGTGCCACCGCCGGAGAGGGCGTTCATCAGCCCCAGCATTTT	CATAGEGVHQPQHF
-	TRBJ2-3	TRBV29-1	-	TGCAGCGCCCGCACAGATACGCAGTATTTT	CSARTDTQYF
many	TRBJ2-1	TRBV5-1	-	TGCGCCAGCAGCTTGGCGGCTTCCTCCTACAATGAGCAGTTCTTC	CASSLAASSYNEQFF
-	TRBJ2-2	TRBV20-1	-	TGCAGTGCCAGGGGTGACTCCAACACCGGGGAGCTGTTTTTT	CSARGDSNTGELFF
few	TRBJ2-2	TRBV20-1	-	TGCAGTGCCCTCAGGGGCACCGGGGAGCTGTTTTTT	CSALRGTGELFF
-	TRBJ2-1	TRBV20-1	-	TGCAGTGCTCTCTTCAGGGGTAATGAGCAGTTCTTC	CSALFRGNEQFF
few	TRBJ2-2	TRBV12-3/TRBV12-4	TRBD2	TGTGCCAGCAGAAAAGCGGGGGGGAGCACCGGGGAGCTGTTTTTT	CASRKAGGSTGELFF
few	TRBJ2-5	TRBV7-2	-	TGTGCCAGCAGCAAAACTATAGGCCGGGAAGAGACCCAGTACTTC	CASSKTIGREETQYF
few	TRBJ1-5	TRBV12-3/TRBV12-4	-	TGTGCCAGCAGCCCCGGGACCCTAGGGCGGCCCCAGCATTTT	CASSPGTLGRPQHF
-	TRBJ2-4	TRBV20-1	-	TGCAGTGCCTATTCCCCGATACTCCCGGTGGGCATTCAGTACTTC	CSAYSPILPVGIQYF
-	TRBJ2-5	TRBV7-7	-	TGTGCTAGCAGCTCCCGGACCCTAGGAGAGACCCAGTACTTC	CASSSRTLGETQYF
-	TRBJ2-3	TRBV9	TRBD1	TGTGCCAGCAGCGTAGGACGGACAGGGGGAGATACGCAGTATTTT	CASSVGRTGGDTQYF
few	TRBJ1-1	TRBV20-1	-	TGCAGTGCTAGCCCCACACTGAACACTGAAGCTTTCTTT	CSASPTLNTEAFF
few	TRBJ1-2	TRBV5-1	-	TGCGCCAGCAGCTTGATTCAGGGACGGGGTAACTATGGCTACACCTTC	CASSLIQGRGNYGYTF
-	TRBJ2-5	TRBV7-8	TRBD1	TGTGCCAGTCACAGGGGATGGAGGGAGACCCAGTACTTC	CASHRGWRETQYF
few	TRBJ2-4	TRBV15	-	TGTGCCACCAGCAGAGGTGGGCTGGGTCCCCGCATTCAGTACTTC	CATSRGGLGPRIQYF
many	TRBJ1-2	TRBV5-6	TRBD1	TGTGCCAGCAGAGAGGGGGCAGGCTACACCTTC	CASREGAGYTF
few	TRBJ2-5	TRBV24-1	-	TGTGCCACCAGTGATGGGGTCGGGTCAGAGACCCAGTACTTC	CATSDGVGSETQYF
few	TRBJ2-5	TRBV3-1	-	TGTGCCAGCGGAGACTGGGGGTCCCAGTACTTC	CASGDWGSQYF
few	TRBJ2-1	TRBV6-2/TRBV6-3	-	TGTGCCAGCACTGAGGCCTTCCCCCATGAGCAGTTCTTC	CASTEAFPHEQFF
few	TRBJ2-2	TRBV5-1	-	TGCGCCAGCATACTAAGCTTGGTCAAAGTAGGGGGGCCCAACACCGGGGAGCTGTTTTTT	CASILSLVKVGGPNTGELFF
few	TRBJ2-7	TRBV5-6	-	TGTGCCAGCAGCTGGGGTCGCTACGAGCAGTACTTC	CASSWGRYEQYF
few	TRBJ1-2	TRBV11-1	TRBD1	TGTGCCAGCAGCCCACTATGGTCGACAGGGGACAACTATGGCTACACCTTC	CASSPLWSTGDNYGYTF
few	TRBJ2-5	TRBV5-1	-	TGCGCCAGCAGCTTGCTAGGGGGACCCCAAGAGACCCAGTACTTC	CASSLLGGPQETQYF
many	TRBJ2-3	TRBV7-9	TRBD2	TGTGCCAGCAGCCCCAAGGGTAGCGGGGGCGCCGGGGGAGATACGCAGTATTTT	CASSPKGSGGAGGDTQYF
few	TRBJ2-5	TRBV11-2	TRBD2	TGTGCCTCCGCAAGCACAACCCTGGCGGGGGTCCAAGAGACCCAGTACTTC	CASASTTLAGVQETQYF
-	TRBJ2-1	TRBV12-3/TRBV12-4	TRBD1	TGTGCCAGCAGTCGTTTCGGGACAGGGGATCATGAGCAGTTCTTC	CASSRFGTGDHEQFF
many	TRBJ1-3	TRBV7-9	-	TGTGCCAGCAGCTTCACGGGCCAGGGAAACACCATATATTTT	CASSFTGQGNTIYF
few	TRBJ1-3	TRBV12-3/TRBV12-4	TRBD1	TGTGCCAGCAGTTTAGGGACAGGAGGGACTGGAAACACCATATATTTT	CASSLGTGGTGNTIYF
-	TRBJ2-3	TRBV5-1	-	TGCGCCAGCAGCCCGTGGGGGGCCAGCACAGATACGCAGTATTTT	CASSPWGASTDTQYF
-	TRBJ1-6	TRBV28	-	TGTGCCAGCAGATTGGACAAGTGGGGTTCACCCCTCCACTTT	CASRLDKWGSPLHF
few	TRBJ1-1	TRBV5-1	-	TGCGCCAGCAGGCCGGGACCGATCCCGAACACTGAAGCTTTCTTT	CASRPGPIPNTEAFF
-	TRBJ2-5	TRBV5-1	-	TGCGCCAGCAGCTTGGGGGTGGAAGGTCGCGGGGAGACCCAGTACTTC	CASSLGVEGRGETQYF
few	TRBJ2-7	TRBV11-2	-	TGTGCCAGCAGCCCCCAGGCCTACGAGCAGTACTTC	CASSPQAYEQYF
few	TRBJ2-1	TRBV7-2	-	TGTGCCAGCAGCTCCACGACGGAGTACAATGAGCAGTTCTTC	CASSSTTEYNEQFF